This record covers a single T cell receptor beta chain. These data come from a study of radiotherapy plus CTLA-4 blockade in lung cancer. The data were produced by immunoSEQ multiplex PCR, yet TCRdb's version contains in-frame clones alone and is incomplete. The repertoire holds around 45,000 clones, with around 77% as singletons. The CDR3 totals 15 residues. The germline V gene encodes CDR1 MNHNS and CDR2 SASEGT. Trimming pared 2 bases from V and 6 bases from J, leaving 11 bases between. Sequencing was performed on peripheral blood, taken from a patient treated with radiotherapy plus ipilimumab. The sequence came from a human donor with non-small cell lung cancer who had stable disease on radiotherapy plus ipilimumab. J is TRBJ1-6 and V is TRBV6-1, with D perhaps TRBD1 (6 bases). The CDR3 nucleotides are TGTGCCAGCAGTGAACGGACAGTCTTTAATTCACCCCTCCACTTT. As protein: CASSERTVFNSPLHF.